These 29 T cell receptor beta chains came from one sample sequenced in a study of T cell responses to AZD1222 COVID-19 vaccine. Data came from immunoSEQ multiplex PCR; TCRdb stores just in-frame clones and leaves some out. The sample records about 150,000 clones, about nine tenths being singletons. Sample: peripheral blood, taken on day 0 of MenACWY control vaccination. The receptors come from an adult in good health.

V is TRBV11-2 and J is TRBJ2-3; 9 positions agree with TRBD1. Germline lookup yields CDR1 SGHAT and CDR2 FQNNGV. After removal of 5 bases from V and 0 bases from J, the junction contained 6 bases not matched to a gene. This CDR3 is 16 amino acids long. The CDR3 loop reads CASSGTGISSTDTQYF. CDR3 bases: TGTGCCAGCAGCGGGACAGGGATATCTAGCACAGATACGCAGTATTTT. The entire variable domain, with the rest obtained from reference TRBV11-2 and TRBJ2-3, is as follows: EAGVAQSPRYKIIEKRQSVAFWCNPISGHATLYWYQQILGQGPKLLIQFQNNGVVDDSQLPKDRFSAERLKGVDSTLKIQPAKLEDSAVYLCASSGTGISSTDTQYFGPGTRLTVL.

The gene calls are TRBV7-6 and TRBJ1-1; no definite D call. This CDR3 is built from 13 residues. Germline V gives CDR1 SGHVS, CDR2 FNYEAQ. Trimming left V 5 bases short and J 3 bases short, with 10 bases between. The CDR3 here is CASSHFKDTEAFF. The CDR3 DNA follows: TGTGCCAGCAGCCATTTTAAGGACACTGAAGCTTTCTTT.

The rearrangement links TRBV15 to TRBJ2-3; D possibly matches TRBD1 or TRBD2 (5 bases each). Trimming took 3 bases from V and 0 from J, leaving 16 bases between them. CDR3 size: 17 residues. In germline, CDR1 is LNHNV, CDR2 YYDKDF (reference sequence). The CDR3 is CATSRTRGEFSTDTQYF. The CDR3 nucleotides read TGTGCCACCAGCAGGACGAGGGGCGAATTTAGCACAGATACGCAGTATTTT.

The chain recombines TRBV27 with TRBJ1-2; D gene unclear. Trimming left V 3 bases short and J 5 bases short, with 10 bases between. Germline CDR1 reads MNHEY; CDR2 reads SMNVEV (reference sequence). The CDR3 has 13 residues. Written as DNA, the CDR3 is TGTGCCAGCAGTTTTGAGAGGGCTTATGGCTACACCTTC. Protein: CASSFERAYGYTF.

The CDR3 reads CSASSPARGRKAEAFF. CDR3 in DNA: TGCAGTGCTAGTAGCCCGGCGAGGGGCCGTAAGGCTGAAGCTTTCTTT. The rearrangement joins TRBV20-1 to TRBJ1-1; TRBD1 is a possible D gene (5 bases). The CDR3 is 16 amino acids. Germline CDR1 reads DFQATT; CDR2 reads SNEGSKA (reference sequence). V was clipped by 3 bases and J by 6 bases, with 23 bases between them.

This clone was seen just once. The CDR3 sequence: CASSFRLRGPDTQYF. The CDR3 DNA follows: TGTGCCAGCAGCTTTCGGTTGCGGGGGCCAGATACGCAGTATTTT. This rearrangement joins TRBV13 to TRBJ2-3; a weak D match, TRBD2 (7 bases). This CDR3 has 15 residues. Germline CDR1 reads PRHDT; CDR2 reads FYEKMQ (reference sequence). Trimming shortened V by 3 bases and J by 4 bases, and 14 bases separated the two germline ends.

This rearrangement joins TRBV5-1 to TRBJ1-1; 7 bases align to TRBD1. The CDR3 sequence is 15 residues long. Germline trimming cut 0 bases from V and 4 bases from J; bases unmatched to any gene: 6. CDR1 is SGHRS and CDR2 is YFSETQ in the germline V gene. The CDR3 protein is CASSLGQGRRTEAFF. The CDR3 DNA is TGCGCCAGCAGCTTGGGACAGGGTCGTCGCACTGAAGCTTTCTTT.

The chain links TRBV7-2 to TRBJ2-6; D not certain. This CDR3 region has 13 residues. Looked up from germline, CDR1 is SGHTA and CDR2 is FQGNSA. The V end was cut by 3 bases, the J end by 2 bases, with 2 bases between. CDR3 sequence (DNA): TGTGCCAGCAGCTTCACTGGGGCCAACGTCCTGACTTTC. This codes for CASSFTGANVLTF.

This chain uses TRBV13 with TRBJ2-7; 7 bases fit TRBD2. CDR3 length: 15 amino acids. After removal of 4 bases from V and 0 bases from J, the junction contained 6 bases not matched to a gene. The V gene's germline CDR1 is PRHDT and CDR2 FYEKMQ (reference sequence). The CDR3 loop is CASSSVTSRSYEQYF. CDR3 nucleotide sequence: TGTGCCAGCAGCTCCGTGACTAGCCGCTCCTACGAGCAGTACTTC.

The chain recombines TRBV7-2 with TRBJ1-5; D gene ambiguous. The CDR3 extends over 15 amino acids. The ends were cut back, 0 bases at V and 1 base at J, with 7 bases in the middle. Germline V lookup: CDR1 SGHTA, CDR2 FQGNSA. The CDR3 is CASSLAGLSNQPQHF. The CDR3 bases are TGTGCCAGCAGCTTAGCAGGGTTGAGCAATCAGCCCCAGCATTTT.

This clone appeared a single time. The gene calls are TRBV5-1 and TRBJ2-7; D ambiguous. V lost 4 bases and J lost 4, with 9 bases in between. Germline CDR1 is SGHRS and CDR2 is YFSETQ. The CDR3 is made up of 12 amino acids. The CDR3 nucleotides read TGCGCCAGCAGCCCCGACCTATACGAGCAGTACTTC. Translation: CASSPDLYEQYF.

This chain joins TRBV27 and TRBJ1-6; D is perhaps TRBD1 (5 bases). V was cut by 4 bases and J by 4 bases, with 8 bases left in between. The CDR3 totals 14 residues. Germline-derived CDR1 and CDR2 are MNHEY and SMNVEV (reference sequence). CDR3 loop: CASSSGTYNSPLHF. CDR3 in DNA: TGTGCCAGCAGTTCCGGGACTTATAATTCACCCCTCCACTTT.

This chain joins TRBV18 and TRBJ1-4, with 9 nucleotides matching TRBD1. The length of the CDR3 is 15 residues. Trimming removed 6 bases from V and 4 bases from J; junction bases left unmatched: 6. Per the germline V gene, CDR1 is KGHSH and CDR2 is LQKENI. The CDR3 here is CASSQTGQGNEKLFF. In nucleotides, the CDR3 is TGTGCCAGCTCCCAGACGGGACAGGGTAATGAAAAACTGTTTTTT.

The chain employs TRBV20-1 and TRBJ1-2, with a weak D call TRBD1 (5 bases). V shed 6 bases and J shed 1 base, with 6 bases lying between them. The CDR3 is 11 amino acids. CDR1 and CDR2 from the germline V gene are DFQATT and SNEGSKA (reference sequence). CDR3 sequence (DNA): TGCAGTGCGGGGGTTAACTATGGCTACACCTTC. This sequence encodes CSAGVNYGYTF.

The V gene is TRBV19, the J gene TRBJ2-3; maybe TRBD2 (6 bases). CDR3 length: 15 amino acids. In germline, CDR1 is LNHDA, CDR2 SQIVND (reference sequence). Between the trimmed V and J ends, which lost 5 bases and 2 bases, there was a span of 14 bases. The CDR3 region has the DNA TGTGCCAGTAGTCCCCGGGGAGGAACCACAGATACGCAGTATTTT. Its translation is CASSPRGGTTDTQYF. Full variable domain (outside the CDR3, taken from reference TRBV19 and TRBJ2-3): DGGITQSPKYLFRKEGQNVTLSCEQNLNHDAMYWYRQDPGQGLRLIYYSQIVNDFQKGDIAEGYSVSREKKESFPLTVTSAQKNPTAFYLCASSPRGGTTDTQYFGPGTRLTVL.

The rearrangement uses TRBV7-9 and TRBJ2-1; D is perhaps TRBD2 (5 bases). The germline V gene encodes CDR1 SEHNR and CDR2 FQNEAQ (reference sequence). V was pared by 1 base and J by 6 bases, with 10 bases between. The CDR3 sequence is 14 residues long. The CDR3 spells CASSLEGGLNEQFF. CDR3 bases: TGTGCCAGCAGCTTAGAGGGCGGGCTCAATGAGCAGTTCTTC.

This clone was seen a single time. The chain employs TRBV6-1 and TRBJ1-2; no clear D gene. V lost 0 bases and J 0 bases, leaving 5 bases between the germline ends. This CDR3 contains 14 residues. Germline lookup yields CDR1 MNHNS and CDR2 SASEGT. CDR3 residues: CASSEALTNYGYTF. In DNA form, the CDR3 reads TGTGCCAGCAGTGAAGCGCTCACTAACTATGGCTACACCTTC.

This chain links TRBV27 with TRBJ2-1; weak D call: TRBD2 (6 bases). CDR1 and CDR2 from the germline V gene are MNHEY and SMNVEV (reference sequence). This CDR3 is 14 amino acids long. Trimming pared 7 bases from V and 9 bases from J, leaving 19 bases between. The CDR3 bases are TGTGCCAGCACCCCTCAACTAGCAGGGACTGAGCAGTTCTTC. This translates into CASTPQLAGTEQFF.

This chain connects TRBV19 to TRBJ1-1; D is possibly TRBD1 (6 bases). Germline V gene sequence: CDR1 LNHDA, CDR2 SQIVND (reference sequence). V was shortened by 6 bases and J by 4 bases, with 18 bases between the two germline ends. This CDR3 spans 15 amino acids. In DNA form, the CDR3 reads TGTGCCAGTAGCCGTGGTCCAGGGGCCCCCACTGAAGCTTTCTTT. It yields the protein CASSRGPGAPTEAFF.

The CDR3 nucleotides read TGCGCCAGCAGCCTACCGGGACAGGGCTACGAGCAGTACTTC. This codes for CASSLPGQGYEQYF. This chain connects TRBV5-1 to TRBJ2-7, with 9 bases lining up with TRBD1. CDR3 length: 14 amino acids. Germline V gene sequence: CDR1 SGHRS, CDR2 YFSETQ. Trimming cost V 4 bases and J 3 bases; bases outside gene matches: 5.

The J gene is TRBJ1-2, the V gene TRBV7-3; D gene unclear. Trimming took 5 bases from V and 4 from J, leaving 5 bases between them. Germline assignment: CDR1 SGHTA and CDR2 FQGTGA. CDR3 size: 11 residues. CDR3 amino acids: CASSRVYGYTF. In nucleotides, the CDR3 is TGTGCCAGCAGCCGGGTCTATGGCTACACCTTC. Filled out from reference TRBV7-3 and TRBJ1-2, the complete variable domain reads GAGVSQTPSNKVTEKGKYVELRCDPISGHTALYWYRQSLGQGPEFLIYFQGTGAADDSGLPNDRFFAVRPEGSVSTLKIQRTERGDSAVYLCASSRVYGYTFGSGTRLTVV.

CDR3 loop: CASNLGAEKPQHF. The CDR3 nucleotides read TGTGCCAGCAATCTGGGGGCAGAAAAGCCCCAGCATTTT. The chain links TRBV2 to TRBJ1-5; D perhaps matches TRBD1 (6 bases). The CDR3 has 13 amino acids. The germline CDR1 and CDR2 sequences are SNHLY and FYNNEI. V shed 7 bases and J shed 8 bases, with 15 bases lying between them.

The chain joins TRBV29-1 to TRBJ2-3; possible D gene TRBD2, 5 bases. V shed 4 bases and J shed 0 bases, with 17 bases lying between them. The CDR3 has 16 residues. From germline, CDR1 is SQVTM and CDR2 ANQGSEA. The CDR3 loop is CSVGTSGGGSTDTQYF. The CDR3 DNA follows: TGCAGCGTTGGCACTTCAGGCGGAGGAAGCACAGATACGCAGTATTTT.

The CDR3: CASSIGVDWTQYF. In nucleotides, the CDR3 is TGTGCCAGTAGTATCGGTGTGGACTGGACCCAGTACTTC. The chain has TRBV19 and TRBJ2-5; TRBD2 is a possible D gene (5 bases). Germline-derived CDR1 and CDR2 are LNHDA and SQIVND (reference sequence). The V and J ends lost 3 bases and 7 bases respectively, with 12 bases between them. The CDR3 sequence is 13 residues long.

This chain joins TRBV6-1 and TRBJ1-2; D is uncertain. The CDR3 totals 16 residues. The germline V and J ends were trimmed by 2 bases and 1 base, with 14 bases remaining between them. Germline V gene sequence: CDR1 MNHNS, CDR2 SASEGT. In DNA form, the CDR3 reads TGTGCCAGCAGTGAATCCCTCCCCGCTGATAACTATGGCTACACCTTC. It yields the protein CASSESLPADNYGYTF.

This sequence joins TRBV6-1 and TRBJ1-6; D is possibly TRBD1 (5 bases). Germline assignment: CDR1 MNHNS and CDR2 SASEGT. V dropped 1 base and J dropped 3 bases, with 10 bases sitting between them. This CDR3 has 16 amino acids. This CDR3 reads CASSEGPGLYNSPLHF. CDR3 DNA: TGTGCCAGCAGTGAAGGGCCAGGGCTCTATAATTCACCCCTCCACTTT.

The chain employs TRBV19 and TRBJ2-1; 12 nucleotides align to TRBD2. V lost 7 bases and J lost 4; bases outside the gene matches: 5. This CDR3 spans 15 amino acids. Per the germline V gene, CDR1 is LNHDA and CDR2 is SQIVND (reference sequence). The CDR3 reads CASTALAGGYNEQFF. CDR3 DNA: TGTGCCAGTACAGCTCTAGCGGGGGGGTACAATGAGCAGTTCTTC.

The chain recombines TRBV30 with TRBJ2-7; D tentatively reads TRBD1 or TRBD2 (5 bases each). V was cut by 2 bases and J by 7 bases, with 9 bases left in between. Germline assignment: CDR1 GTSNPN and CDR2 SVGIG (reference sequence). The CDR3 is 11 residues long. The CDR3 region has the DNA TGTGCCTGGAGTAACGGGGCGGAGCAGTACTTC. It translates to CAWSNGAEQYF.

V and J are TRBV6-5 and TRBJ1-4; 8 bases are a match to TRBD1. The V gene end was trimmed by 5 bases and the J gene end by 4 bases; junction bases not matched to a gene: 6. CDR3 length: 15 amino acids. CDR1 is MNHEY, CDR2 SVGAGI, per germline. For the CDR3, the DNA is TGTGCCAGCAGTCCAGGGGGCGCCGGTAATGAAAAACTGTTTTTT. Translating it yields CASSPGGAGNEKLFF.